The rows below give T cell receptor beta chains drawn from one sample of a study of shared clonotypes between healthy human individuals. Only in-frame clones appear in the TCRdb table, and some are missing; sequencing was by immunoSEQ multiplex PCR. The table lists some 1,100,000 clones, approximately 80% of them singletons. The source material was memory CD4+ T cells from PBMCs. The receptors originated from a man aged 18 to 29 in good health. Some clones in this sample may be carry-over from other donors' samples. The CDR3 runs from the conserved cysteine through the conserved F or W. The order of the fields is clone size, V gene, CDR3 length, J gene, D gene, CDR3 DNA, CDR3 protein. A D gene is named only where the DNA matches it firmly. Some rows mark clone size as missing; the rest say once, few, many or name a class of expanded clone.

NA	TRBV7-2	14	TRBJ2-1	NA	TGTGCCAGCAGCCCCGAAGGCGGGTACAATGAGCAGTTCTTC	CASSPEGGYNEQFF
NA	TRBV7-6	15	TRBJ1-1	NA	TGTGCCAGCAGCCCGGCGGCCAGGGAGGGCACTGAAGCTTTCTTT	CASSPAAREGTEAFF
NA	TRBV18	14	TRBJ2-7	NA	TGTGCCAGCTCACAGCGACAGGCTGCCTACGAGCAGTACTTC	CASSQRQAAYEQYF
NA	TRBV5-1	16	TRBJ2-3	NA	TGCGCCAGCAGGGACACCCGATCAGGAACCCCAGATACGCAGTATTTT	CASRDTRSGTPDTQYF
NA	TRBV16	14	TRBJ2-7	NA	TGTGCCAGCAGCCAGAAACCGGGACCCCACGAGCAGTACTTC	CASSQKPGPHEQYF
NA	TRBV5-4	14	TRBJ2-7	NA	TGTGCCAGCAGCTCCCCTAGGATGGGATACGAGCAGTACTTC	CASSSPRMGYEQYF
NA	TRBV28	12	TRBJ2-7	NA	TGTGCCAGCAGTACGGGGGCTCGGGAGCAGTACTTC	CASSTGAREQYF
once	TRBV28	16	TRBJ2-7	NA	TGTGCCAGCAGTTACCCCGGGGGAGGGGGTTCCTACGAGCAGTACTTC	CASSYPGGGGSYEQYF
NA	TRBV6-1	12	TRBJ2-3	NA	TGTGCCAGCAAGTTCAGCGGCAATACGCAGTATTTT	CASKFSGNTQYF
NA	TRBV2	15	TRBJ2-2	TRBD2	TGTGCCAGCAGTCCTAGCGGGGGTAACACCGGGGAGCTGTTTTTT	CASSPSGGNTGELFF
many	TRBV6-5	14	TRBJ2-3	TRBD1	TGTGCCAGCAGTGCAGGGGGCCTCACAGATACGCAGTATTTT	CASSAGGLTDTQYF
NA	TRBV7-2	14	TRBJ1-2	NA	TGTGCCAGCAGCTTAGCGAGGCAGGGAAGTGGCTACACCTTC	CASSLARQGSGYTF
once	TRBV7-9	12	TRBJ1-2	NA	TGTGCCAGCAGCCCCACGGGGAGTGGCTACACCTTC	CASSPTGSGYTF
many	TRBV13	15	TRBJ2-7	NA	TGTGCCAGCAGCCCCGGGCGACAGGTCTCCTACGAGCAGTACTTC	CASSPGRQVSYEQYF
NA	TRBV28	12	TRBJ2-1	NA	TGTGCCAGCAGTTTAGGGGTCGGTGAGCAGTTCTTC	CASSLGVGEQFF
NA	TRBV5-1	14	TRBJ2-5	NA	TGCGCCAGCAGCTCCGGGACACCGGGAGAGACCCAGTACTTC	CASSSGTPGETQYF
NA	TRBV18	18	TRBJ2-6	TRBD1	TGTGCCAGCTCACCACAGACAGGGGCCTACTCTGGGGCCAACGTCCTGACTTTC	CASSPQTGAYSGANVLTF
few	TRBV7-8	14	TRBJ2-7	TRBD2	TGTGCCAGCAGCTTGACTAGCGGGAGGGGTGAGCAGTACTTC	CASSLTSGRGEQYF
NA	TRBV2	12	TRBJ2-7	NA	TGTGCCAGCAGATCGGACAGTTACGAGCAGTACTTC	CASRSDSYEQYF
NA	TRBV5-1	12	TRBJ2-1	NA	TGCGCCAGCAGCTTGACGTGGAATGAGCAGTTCTTC	CASSLTWNEQFF
NA	TRBV18	13	TRBJ2-5	TRBD1	TGTGCCAGCTTACAGGGGGTACGGGAGACCCAGTACTTC	CASLQGVRETQYF
NA	TRBV6-1	14	TRBJ2-7	NA	TGTGCCAGCAGTGAAGCAGGGGCCCTCTACGAGCAGTACTTC	CASSEAGALYEQYF
NA	TRBV4-3	16	TRBJ2-1	TRBD2	TGCGCCAGCAGCCAAGAAATAGCGGGAGGAAGTAATGAGCAGTTCTTC	CASSQEIAGGSNEQFF
NA	TRBV9	16	TRBJ2-7	NA	TGTGCCAGCAGCGTAGATCCAGGAACCTCCTCCTACGAGCAGTACTTC	CASSVDPGTSSYEQYF
NA	TRBV10-3	13	TRBJ2-1	NA	TGTGCCATCAGTCCCTCCTCCTACAATGAGCAGTTCTTC	CAISPSSYNEQFF
few	TRBV7-2	15	TRBJ1-1	NA	TGTGCCAGCAGCTTAGGCCCAGACATGAACACTGAAGCTTTCTTT	CASSLGPDMNTEAFF